This T cell receptor beta chain was found in a study of blood T cell repertoires in COVID-19. Turning to the study itself: Collection of acute and convalescent COVID-19 samples took place in the United States, Italy and Spain. Nucleic acid was either cDNA or gDNA, and it came from T cells, B-cell-depleted T cells, or PBMCs.

In the original workflow: Amplifying reference gene primers gave estimates of nucleated cell counts. The assay was immunoSEQ multiplex PCR, and TCRdb's table has in-frame clones only and misses some. That table is the source of V, J and clone size, and D and trimming were worked out from the DNA. Of about 74,000 clones in the sample, roughly three quarters were seen once. In this sample, this clone turned up once. The receptor's source is a man between 65 and 85 years old with acute or convalescent COVID-19. The sequenced sample was peripheral blood.

CDR3 nucleotides: TGTGCCAGCACCGACAGGGGGAGGGCGGGAAATGAGCAGTTCTTC. Its protein product is CASTDRGRAGNEQFF. This chain links TRBV3-1 (or the pseudogene TRBV3-2) with TRBJ2-1; 9 positions agree with TRBD1. The CDR3 spans 15 residues. With 7 bases clipped from V and 7 bases from J, the junction kept 11 bases outside the gene matches. CDR1 is LGHDT and CDR2 is YNNKEL in the germline V gene (reference sequence).